The 22 T cell receptor beta chains reported below all come from one sample, sequenced in a study of blood T cell repertoires in COVID-19. Sequencing was performed with immunoSEQ multiplex PCR; in TCRdb, only in-frame clones are kept and a portion is missing. The table records 200,000 to 250,000 clones, around four fifths of them present only once. Sequenced material: peripheral blood. The receptors originated from a woman in her 50s with active or convalescent COVID-19.

J is TRBJ2-3 and V is TRBV7-3, with 8 positions matching TRBD2. CDR3 size: 18 residues. The germline CDR1 and CDR2 sequences are SGHTA and FQGTGA. Trimming took 2 bases from V and 0 from J; bases not matched to a gene: 10. Written as DNA, the CDR3 is TGTGCCAGCAGCTTAGCCAGCGGGGGCGTTACTAGCACAGATACGCAGTATTTT. Its protein is CASSLASGGVTSTDTQYF.

This sequence joins TRBV7-6 and TRBJ2-3, with 9 bases matching TRBD1. The V gene end was trimmed by 3 bases and the J gene end by 2 bases; junction bases not matched to a gene: 6. The CDR3 length is 16 residues. Germline CDR1 reads SGHVS; CDR2 reads FNYEAQ. CDR3: CASSFFDRGYTDTQYF. Written as DNA, the CDR3 is TGTGCCAGCAGCTTTTTTGACAGGGGGTACACAGATACGCAGTATTTT.

The chain joins TRBV19 to TRBJ1-2; TRBD1 matches at 7 bases. Germline values: CDR1 LNHDA, CDR2 SQIVND (reference sequence). The CDR3 totals 15 residues. With 3 bases clipped from V and 4 bases from J, the junction kept 8 bases outside the gene matches. CDR3 sequence: CASSMGRDRSYGYTF. CDR3 in DNA: TGTGCCAGTAGTATGGGCCGGGACAGAAGCTATGGCTACACCTTC.

This chain links TRBV29-1 with TRBJ1-4; 9 bases align to TRBD1. V dropped 6 bases and J dropped 7; count of bases not matched to a gene: 15. In germline, CDR1 is SQVTM, CDR2 ANQGSEA. The CDR3 totals 16 residues. In nucleotides, the CDR3 is TGCAGCGTCAGCGAGGCCGGACAGGGGTTAATTGAAAAACTGTTTTTT. Protein sequence: CSVSEAGQGLIEKLFF.

This rearrangement joins TRBV3-1 (or the pseudogene TRBV3-2) to TRBJ1-3; D ambiguous. Trimming stripped 3 bases from V and 2 bases from J, with 8 bases between. Germline V CDR1 and CDR2: LGHDT, YNNKEL (reference sequence). The CDR3 extends over 14 amino acids. The CDR3 here is CASSQGPPGNTIYF. The CDR3 region has the DNA TGTGCCAGCAGCCAGGGCCCCCCTGGAAACACCATATATTTT.

The CDR3, as DNA: TGTGCCAGCAGCTTAGGTGGGACAGGGCGAGGAGAGACCCAGTACTTC. The encoded protein is CASSLGGTGRGETQYF. The rearrangement joins TRBV11-3 to TRBJ2-5, with 9 bases lining up with TRBD1. This CDR3 spans 16 amino acids. Germline V gene sequence: CDR1 SGHNT, CDR2 YENEEA. The junction had 7 bases not matched to a gene; V was cut back by 1 base and J by 4 bases.

The gene calls are TRBV19 and TRBJ2-7; D perhaps matches TRBD1 (6 bases). CDR3 length: 13 residues. Germline values: CDR1 LNHDA, CDR2 SQIVND (reference sequence). Trimming took 10 bases from V and 0 from J, leaving 13 bases between them. The CDR3 region is CATHPTGSYEQYF. The CDR3, as DNA: TGTGCCACCCACCCGACAGGCTCCTACGAGCAGTACTTC.

This clone was picked up a small number of times. The CDR3 region has the DNA TGTGCCAGCTCACCTCTAGCGGTGAGCTCCTACGAGCAGTACTTC. Protein sequence: CASSPLAVSSYEQYF. The chain carries TRBV18 and TRBJ2-7, with 7 bases matching TRBD2. Trimming removed 3 bases from V and 0 bases from J; junction bases left unmatched: 5. The germline gives CDR1 KGHSH, CDR2 LQKENI. The CDR3 totals 15 residues.

The gene calls are TRBV27 and TRBJ2-1; D may be TRBD2 (6 bases). Germline CDR1 MNHEY, CDR2 SMNVEV (reference sequence). The V gene lost 6 bases and the J gene lost 5 bases, with 17 bases spanning the gap. The CDR3 extends over 15 amino acids. The CDR3 spells CASRPGVQSHNEQFF. Written as DNA, the CDR3 is TGTGCCAGCAGGCCGGGGGTGCAGAGCCACAATGAGCAGTTCTTC.

Notes on this clone: Distinct nucleotide sequences in the sample also encode this CDR3. This chain connects TRBV19 to TRBJ2-7; 9 bases match TRBD1. Per the germline V gene, CDR1 is LNHDA and CDR2 is SQIVND (reference sequence). The J segment lost 3 bases and the V segment lost 6 bases, leaving 9 bases of the junction unmatched. This CDR3 has 15 amino acids. The CDR3 protein is CASSPRGTGSYEQYF. For the CDR3, the DNA is TGTGCCAGTAGCCCCCGCGGGACAGGGAGCTACGAGCAGTACTTC.

The sample holds one count of this clone. The chain couples TRBV9 to TRBJ2-4; TRBD1 aligns across 7 bases. Losses at the gene ends were 4 bases for V and 7 bases for J; bases not matched to a gene: 8. The CDR3 sequence is 14 residues long. Germline CDR1 and CDR2: SGDLS and YYNGEE. The DNA for the CDR3 is TGTGCCAGCAGCCCCGGACAGGCAGGGAACATTCAGTACTTC. The encoded protein is CASSPGQAGNIQYF.

This clone showed up just once. V is TRBV3-1 (or the pseudogene TRBV3-2) and J is TRBJ2-5, with TRBD2 identical over 9 bases. This CDR3 is built from 18 residues. V lost 1 base to trimming and J lost 5 bases; unmatched junction nucleotides: 14. Germline-derived CDR1 and CDR2 are LGHDT and YNNKEL (reference sequence). CDR3 in DNA: TGTGCCAGCAGCCAAGTCCGACCCCGACTAGCGGCGCGGGAGACCCAGTACTTC. The encoded protein is CASSQVRPRLAARETQYF.

This clone has only one observation. The chain links TRBV15 to TRBJ2-2; D might be TRBD1 (6 bases). The germline V gene encodes CDR1 LNHNV and CDR2 YYDKDF (reference sequence). This CDR3 comprises 15 residues. V was cut by 0 bases and J by 1 base, with 6 bases left in between. The CDR3 spells CATSRDRGNTGELFF. The DNA of the CDR3 is TGTGCCACCAGCAGAGACAGGGGGAACACCGGGGAGCTGTTTTTT.

This rearrangement joins TRBV6-5 to TRBJ2-1, with D perhaps TRBD2 (5 bases). This CDR3 region has 13 residues. Trimming cost V 8 bases and J 8 bases, with 16 bases left between them. Germline assignment: CDR1 MNHEY and CDR2 SVGAGI. CDR3 sequence: CASGFGRGYEQFF. CDR3 nucleotide sequence: TGTGCCAGCGGCTTCGGTCGGGGTTATGAGCAGTTCTTC.

The chain is built from TRBV2 and TRBJ2-1, with unresolved D. CDR3 length equals 13 residues. Germline V CDR1 and CDR2: SNHLY, FYNNEI. The V and J ends lost 1 base and 5 bases respectively, with 6 bases between them. Here the CDR3 reads CASSEGQNNEQFF. DNA for the CDR3: TGTGCCAGCAGTGAAGGGCAGAACAATGAGCAGTTCTTC.

This clone turned up a few times. This rearrangement joins TRBV11-3 to TRBJ2-2; D remains unclear. The CDR3 covers 13 residues. Germline-derived CDR1 and CDR2 are SGHNT and YENEEA. Trimming took off 4 bases at V and 3 bases at J, with 6 bases between the two ends. The CDR3 spells CASSSQYTGELFF. In nucleotides, the CDR3 is TGTGCCAGCAGCTCCCAGTACACCGGGGAGCTGTTTTTT.

CDR3 sequence (DNA): TGTGCCAGCAGCGCGCAGGGGTCGAACACCGGGGAGCTGTTTTTT. Its protein is CASSAQGSNTGELFF. This rearrangement joins TRBV28 to TRBJ2-2, with TRBD1 as a possible D gene (6 bases). The CDR3 totals 15 residues. The V gene lost 6 bases and the J gene lost 0 bases, with 11 bases spanning the gap. CDR1 and CDR2 (germline): MDHEN, SYDVKM.

CDR3 sequence (DNA): TGTGCCAGCAGTCATCTAGCGGGGGCAGGGGATACGCAGTATTTT. This codes for CASSHLAGAGDTQYF. The J gene is TRBJ2-3, the V gene TRBV6-4; 10 bases agree with TRBD2. The CDR3 consists of 15 residues. The junction had 8 bases not matched to a gene; V was cut back by 5 bases and J by 6 bases. Germline V gene sequence: CDR1 MRHNA, CDR2 SNTAGT.

The V gene is TRBV29-1, the J gene TRBJ1-1, with D possibly being TRBD1 (5 bases). The CDR3 is 12 amino acids. From germline, CDR1 is SQVTM and CDR2 ANQGSEA. Trimming took off 7 bases at V and 3 bases at J, with 12 bases between the two ends. In DNA, the CDR3 is TGCAGCGCCGCTGGGGGGTACACTGAAGCTTTCTTT. Its translation: CSAAGGYTEAFF.

The chain has TRBV14 and TRBJ1-6; D is ambiguous. The germline V gene has CDR1 SGHDN and CDR2 FVKESK. The germline V and J ends were trimmed by 2 bases and 17 bases, with 13 bases remaining between them. The CDR3 covers 12 residues. The CDR3 loop reads CASSQTPMSVHF. The CDR3, as DNA: TGTGCCAGCAGCCAAACCCCCATGTCAGTCCACTTT. Drawing the rest from reference TRBV14 and TRBJ1-6, the complete variable domain is EAGVTQFPSHSVIEKGQTVTLRCDPISGHDNLYWYRRVMGKEIKFLLHFVKESKQDESGMPNNRFLAERTGGTYSTLKVQPAELEDSGVYFCASSQTPMSVHFGNGTRLTVT.

This chain connects TRBV12-3 or TRBV12-4 to TRBJ1-1; 7 nucleotides match TRBD1. The V segment lost 8 bases and the J segment 4 bases; nucleotides outside the gene matches: 7. There are 13 residues in the CDR3. The CDR3 bases are TGTGCCAGCTTAACTCCAGGGGGCACTGAAGCTTTCTTT. Translation gives CASLTPGGTEAFF.

The CDR3 nucleotides are TGTGCCAGCAGTTCTTTGCGGAACTATGGCTACACCTTC. Amino acid sequence: CASSSLRNYGYTF. The V and J genes are TRBV27 and TRBJ1-2; D is undetermined. V was pared by 4 bases and J by 2 bases, with 8 bases between. In germline, CDR1 is MNHEY, CDR2 SMNVEV (reference sequence). The CDR3 contains 13 residues.